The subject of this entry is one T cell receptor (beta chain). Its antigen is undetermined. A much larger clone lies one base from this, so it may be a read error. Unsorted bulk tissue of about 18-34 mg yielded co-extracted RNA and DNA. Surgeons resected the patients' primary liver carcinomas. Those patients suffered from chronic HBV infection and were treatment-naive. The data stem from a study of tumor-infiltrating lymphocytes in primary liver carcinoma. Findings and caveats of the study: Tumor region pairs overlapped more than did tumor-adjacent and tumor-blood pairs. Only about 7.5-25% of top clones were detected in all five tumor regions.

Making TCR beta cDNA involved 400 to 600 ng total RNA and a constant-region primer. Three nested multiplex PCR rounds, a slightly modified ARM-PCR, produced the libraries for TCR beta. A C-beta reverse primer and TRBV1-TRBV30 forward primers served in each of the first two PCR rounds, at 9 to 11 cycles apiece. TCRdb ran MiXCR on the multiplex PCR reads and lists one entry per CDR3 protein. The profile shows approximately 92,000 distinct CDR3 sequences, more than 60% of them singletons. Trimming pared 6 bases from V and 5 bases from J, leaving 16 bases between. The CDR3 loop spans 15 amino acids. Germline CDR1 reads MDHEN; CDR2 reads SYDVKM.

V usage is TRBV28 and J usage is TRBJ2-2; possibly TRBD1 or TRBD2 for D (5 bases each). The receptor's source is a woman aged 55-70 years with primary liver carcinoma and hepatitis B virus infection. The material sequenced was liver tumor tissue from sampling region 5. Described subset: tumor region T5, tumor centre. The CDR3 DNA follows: TGTGCCAGCAGCCACAGAGGGGCCGGGACCGGGGAGCTGTTTTTT. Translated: CASSHRGAGTGELFF.